The clone carrying this TCR beta chain was recorded a few times. Its antigen is unknown. This entry is derived from a study of T cell clonotyping in hematopoietic cell transplantation. Study information: Pretransplant recipient samples were taken after cytoreduction.

Sequencing used immunoSEQ multiplex PCR; TCRdb keeps in-frame clones, though not all of them. This sample has roughly 30,000 clones, with over 65% found just once. General study points: Higher Inverse Simpson Index values in graft donor and pretransplant recipient predicted broader posttransplant TCR diversity.

From germline, CDR1 is SGHTA and CDR2 FQGTGA. The J segment lost 5 bases and the V segment lost 4 bases, leaving 2 bases of the junction unmatched. There are 13 residues in the CDR3. The sample's time point: recipient sample about 28 days before transplant, after cytoreduction. Recipient blood drawn about 28 days pretransplant and days 30, 100, 180 after. This clonotype was obtained from a woman aged 25 to 39 with chronic myeloid leukemia. Some clones in this sample may be carry-over from other donors' samples. Sample: peripheral blood mononuclear cells, taken before stem cell transplant. V is TRBV7-3 and J is TRBJ2-7; 10 bases are a match to TRBD1. CDR3 protein: CASSSDRGHEQYF. The CDR3 DNA reads as TGTGCCAGCAGCTCCGACAGGGGGCACGAGCAGTACTTC.